The entry below describes one T cell receptor (beta chain). It lacks a known antigen. No base-level quality is on record; no much larger clone is a single base apart. Relative to germline, V is 1 base shorter and J is 6 bases shorter, with 19 bases between their ends. Counted from cysteine to phenylalanine, this CDR3 has 15 amino acids. Left in the record is the CDR3 DNA by itself, 45 bases read in frame from the first base. CDR1 DFQATT and CDR2 SNEGSKA were looked up in the germline V gene (reference sequence). Cells with a CD4+CD8-CD45RO-CD45RA+ profile were isolated by FACS and defined as naive CD4+ T cells, and those with a CD8+CD4-CD45RA+CD27bright profile were defined as naive CD8+ T cells. Sorting used antibodies against CD4 (RPA-T4), CD8 (SK1), CD27 (O323), CD45RA (HI100) and CD45RO (UCHL1). This sample was taken from a study of healthy donors' naive CD4 and CD8 T cells (dated by TCRdb to about 2015). In terms of the full investigation: Donors were selected to cover three age groups (20-25, 40-50 and 60-70 years, several each), with a mean age of roughly 44, and half of the donors were female. For TCR alpha, a new primer set covering all functional IMGT alpha gene variants was designed, and the rest of the protocol matched the beta-chain workflow. The donors were HLA-typed by sequencing at HLA-A, -B, -C, -DRB1, -DQB1 and -DPB1, using the SBTexcellerator protocol, an ABI3130xl analyzer and SBTengine software. Peripheral blood mononuclear cells were collected from 20 or so healthy, unrelated individuals. To examine how TCR variation is linked to lineage commitment, the study sequenced rearranged TCR alpha and beta chains from naive CD4+ and CD8+ T cells.

Broad study findings and their caveats: Because alpha and beta chains were sequenced in bulk and could not be paired, the effects of the two chains in combination were not assessed. V genes, J genes and CDR3 charge together appeared to explain around 13% of CD4/CD8 propensity variance, in a largely additive manner. Reportedly, most V and J gene segments showed bias between naive CD4+ and CD8+ cells, and this bias held consistently across donors regardless of HLA genotype. In both chains, CD4+ lineage was associated with a positively charged CDR3 and CD8+ lineage with a negatively charged CDR3. Possible repertoire bias from homeostatic proliferation of naive T cells was not directly addressed.

Sequencer: 454 GS FLX Titanium. A previously published linear amplification protocol was used to build the TCR libraries, starting from around 450 ng of total RNA. Sequencing was performed on the Roche/454 Genome Sequencer with Titanium chemistry. As for the original processing: From roughly 5 of the healthy donors, a total of 60,000 to 85,000 rearranged TCR alpha transcripts were sequenced. Duplicate transcripts were removed, and each unique TCR clonotype was defined by its CDR3 junction following IMGT nomenclature. Logistic regression in R 2.13.0 modeled CD4 versus CD8 status as a function of V and J genes, with adjustment for donor effects and Bonferroni correction for multiple testing. TCRdb applied fastp at Q25 and MiXCR to the public reads, then kept only in-frame beta chains. Each entry is one CDR3 protein sequence, shown with its most common DNA and genes. V and J calls and clone size were set by TCRdb, not the authors. The sample table holds approximately 200,000 distinct CDR3 sequences, of which about 76% were seen once. The ten top clones hold less than 2.5% of the sample.

This receptor was taken from a pool of human donors in good health; the sample pools cells from several healthy donors. Specimen: naive CD4+ and CD8+ T cells sorted from blood, pooled from several donors. The label giving this sample's cell subset or site can be read as: FACS-sorted naive CD4+ (CD45RO-CD45RA+) and naive CD8+ (CD45RA+CD27bright) T cells. Rearrangement joined TRBV20-1 to TRBJ2-7; possibly the D gene is TRBD1, per 5 matching bases. The encoded CDR3 is CSARVMGRVWGEQYF. In nucleotide form, the sequence is TGCAGTGCTAGAGTTATGGGCAGGGTCTGGGGCGAGCAGTACTTC.